This section outlines one TCR beta chain sequence together with its context. The antigen is not known. Looked up from germline, CDR1 is MNHEY and CDR2 is SVGAGI. The CDR3 is 14 amino acids. The trim removed 8 bases at V and 4 bases at J, leaving 7 bases unmatched. 13 Jbeta primers and 60 Vbeta primers were used for the PCR. Clones were read by immunoSEQ multiplex PCR, and TCRdb kept only the in-frame ones, dropping some. This sample has some 170,000 clones, with under 85% found just once. The data were obtained in a study of cytomegalovirus exposure and HLA in healthy donors. Points from the study as a whole: The availability of immune exposure information extended only to CMV serostatus.

The sequencing sample was made of PBMCs. The chain combines TRBV6-5 with TRBJ2-3; 9 positions match TRBD1. This TCR derives from a human donor in good health. The CDR3 DNA reads TGTGCCAGCTATCGGACAGGGGTGGCAGATACGCAGTATTTT. Translation: CASYRTGVADTQYF.